One and the same sample provided the 29 T cell receptor beta chains below, sequenced in a study of cytomegalovirus exposure and HLA in healthy donors. The PCR used 60 Vbeta and 13 Jbeta primers. This table comes from immunoSEQ multiplex PCR, and its TCRdb copy is limited to in-frame clones, with some not included. There are more than 95,000 clones in the sample; about 80% occur only once, and about 11% lies in the top ten. Sequencing was carried out using PBMCs. These TCRs come from a man aged 25-45 years in good health and CMV-seropositive.

The V and J genes are TRBV5-6 and TRBJ2-2; D might be TRBD1 (7 bases). CDR3 size: 16 residues. V gave up 3 bases and J gave up 3 bases, with 15 bases separating them. The germline CDR1 and CDR2 sequences are SGHDT and YYEEEE. The CDR3 protein is CASSYQGGWYTGELFF. The CDR3 nucleotides are TGTGCCAGCAGCTACCAGGGGGGTTGGTACACCGGGGAGCTGTTTTTT.

The chain joins TRBV5-1 to TRBJ2-5; 9 positions agree with TRBD2. The germline CDR1 and CDR2 sequences are SGHRS and YFSETQ. The CDR3 sequence is 16 residues long. V shed 0 bases and J 5 bases; nucleotides not matched to a gene: 8. CDR3 in amino acids: CASSLDGGRVGETQYF. DNA for the CDR3: TGCGCCAGCAGCTTGGACGGCGGGAGGGTAGGGGAGACCCAGTACTTC.

This clone was observed a handful of times. The rearrangement uses TRBV12-2 and TRBJ1-3; the DNA was not used to check the table's D call, TRBD1. TRBV12-2 corresponds to a pseudogene. The CDR3 is made up of 19 amino acids. The DNA of the CDR3 is TGTGCAAGTCGCTCAACCACTCCCAAGACAGAGCGCTCTGGAAACACCATATATTTT. Translated, it gives CASRSTTPKTERSGNTIYF.

This chain uses TRBV27 with TRBJ2-5, with 8 nucleotides matching TRBD1. The J call may be faulty, since TRBJ2-7 better matches the DNA end. CDR1 and CDR2 (germline): MNHEY, SMNVEV (reference sequence). The CDR3 length is 15 residues. The CDR3 spells CASRADRGGPYEQYF. As DNA, the CDR3 is TGTGCCAGCAGAGCCGACAGGGGTGGACCCTACGAGCAGTACTTC.

This clone has a handful of counts. This chain connects TRBV10-3 to TRBJ2-7; TRBD2 is a possible D gene (5 bases). Trimming took off 8 bases at V and 3 bases at J, with 14 bases between the two ends. CDR1 ENHRY and CDR2 SYGVKD come from the germline V gene. The CDR3 contains 13 residues. CDR3 residues: CAIRRDTDYEQYF. For the CDR3, the DNA is TGTGCCATCCGCCGGGATACTGACTACGAGCAGTACTTC.

The V gene is TRBV21-1, the J gene TRBJ2-3; no DNA check was done on the table's D call, TRBD2. TRBV21-1 is recorded as a pseudogene. CDR3 length: 20 amino acids. This CDR3 reads CASSKKPKIPSGRGADTQYF. In DNA form, the CDR3 reads TGTGCCAGCAGCAAAAAACCGAAAATCCCGAGCGGGAGAGGCGCAGATACGCAGTATTTT.

This chain joins TRBV27 and TRBJ2-1; TRBD2 matches 9 bases. There are 15 residues in the CDR3. Trimming at V came to 5 bases and at J to 7 bases, leaving 9 bases not matched to a gene. Germline V lookup: CDR1 MNHEY, CDR2 SMNVEV (reference sequence). CDR3 DNA sequence: TGTGCCAGCAGTCGAATAGCGGGAGAGTTTAATGAGCAGTTCTTC. Residues: CASSRIAGEFNEQFF.

V gene TRBV5-8 combines with J gene TRBJ2-7; D is unclear. The V and J ends lost 7 bases and 0 bases respectively, with 8 bases between them. The CDR3 loop spans 12 amino acids. Looked up from germline, CDR1 is SGHTS and CDR2 is YDEGEE. CDR3 loop: CASVRSSYEQYF. The CDR3 DNA reads TGTGCCAGCGTAAGGAGCTCCTACGAGCAGTACTTC.

This clone showed up just once. This chain uses TRBV19 with TRBJ1-4; TRBD1 aligns across 8 bases. V dropped 0 bases and J dropped 0; count of bases not matched to a gene: 6. CDR3 size: 18 residues. CDR1 is LNHDA, CDR2 SQIVND, per germline (reference sequence). The CDR3 DNA sequence: TGTGCCAGTAGTATAGATCGCGACAGGGGAGCAACTAATGAAAAACTGTTTTTT. It is translated as CASSIDRDRGATNEKLFF.

The rearrangement links TRBV23-1 to TRBJ2-7; TRBD1 agrees at 9 bases. TRBV23-1 qualifies as an ORF whose function is uncertain. V shed 2 bases, J shed 1 base, and the junction held 18 bases outside the gene matches. The CDR3 length is 20 residues. The chain's CDR3 is CASSQTVEFTGTGHSYEQYF. CDR3 DNA: TGCGCCAGCAGTCAAACGGTGGAATTTACCGGGACAGGGCATTCCTACGAGCAGTACTTC.

The V gene is TRBV9, the J gene TRBJ2-1, with D possibly TRBD1 on 5 matching bases. This CDR3 is 12 amino acids long. V lost 3 bases to trimming and J lost 8 bases, with 9 bases between them. Per germline, CDR1 SGDLS and CDR2 YYNGEE. The CDR3 DNA reads TGTGCCAGCAGCGATCAGGGTCATGAGCAGTTCTTC. Translating it yields CASSDQGHEQFF.

This clone was found a few times. V gene TRBV5-4 combines with J gene TRBJ2-5; TRBD1 matches at 9 bases. The germline gives CDR1 SGHNT, CDR2 YYREEE (reference sequence). V lost 0 bases and J lost 5; bases outside the gene matches: 17. This CDR3 has 19 amino acids. The CDR3 protein is CASSLGDRVERYTRETQYF. CDR3 bases: TGTGCCAGCAGCTTGGGGGACAGGGTAGAAAGGTACACGCGGGAGACCCAGTACTTC.

The V gene is TRBV4-1, the J gene TRBJ2-7, with D possibly being TRBD2 (5 bases). Trimming pared 1 base from V and 7 bases from J, leaving 11 bases between. Germline CDR1 reads MGHRA; CDR2 reads YSYEKL. CDR3 size: 13 residues. CDR3: CASSQVTGSEQYF. The CDR3 coding sequence is TGCGCCAGCAGCCAAGTAACGGGGTCGGAGCAGTACTTC.

This clone was seen a few times. The chain employs TRBV27 and TRBJ1-5; 7 bases are a match to TRBD1. This CDR3 spans 14 amino acids. V lost 5 bases to trimming and J lost 7 bases; unmatched junction nucleotides: 8. Germline assignment: CDR1 MNHEY and CDR2 SMNVEV (reference sequence). CDR3 in DNA: TGTGCCAGCAGTCACGGGACAGCTGGGCAGCCCCAGCATTTT. This codes for CASSHGTAGQPQHF.

The chain employs TRBV7-9 and TRBJ1-1; 9 bases fit TRBD1. The CDR3 has 15 amino acids. With V trimmed by 6 bases and J by 3 bases, 8 bases remained unmatched. The V gene's germline CDR1 is SEHNR and CDR2 FQNEAQ (reference sequence). CDR3 in DNA: TGTGCCAGCAGGAATAGACAGGGGGGGGACACTGAAGCTTTCTTT. Amino acid sequence: CASRNRQGGDTEAFF.

This clone was observed a handful of times. V is TRBV19 and J is TRBJ2-2, with TRBD2 matching over 11 bases. The trim removed 6 bases at V and 3 bases at J, leaving 12 bases unmatched. This CDR3 contains 18 residues. From germline, CDR1 is LNHDA and CDR2 SQIVND (reference sequence). The CDR3 region is CASRSSGRIQEDTGELFF. CDR3 nucleotides: TGTGCCAGTAGGTCTAGCGGGAGGATCCAAGAAGACACCGGGGAGCTGTTTTTT.

This chain links TRBV6-1 with TRBJ2-5; D not certain. Germline CDR1 and CDR2: MNHNS and SASEGT. The CDR3 runs to 11 residues. Trimming shortened V by 7 bases and J by 7 bases, and 10 bases separated the two germline ends. CDR3 in amino acids: CASTTRLTQYF. The DNA of the CDR3 is TGTGCCAGCACCACCCGGTTGACCCAGTACTTC.

This rearrangement joins TRBV12-5 to TRBJ2-1, with a possible D match to TRBD2 (5 bases). Trimming stripped 6 bases from V and 13 bases from J, with 16 bases between. The CDR3 has 12 residues. Germline V gives CDR1 LGHNT, CDR2 FRNRAP. The CDR3 spells CASGFPGEPQFF. The CDR3, as DNA: TGTGCTAGTGGATTTCCTGGGGAGCCCCAGTTCTTC.

This rearrangement joins TRBV5-6 to TRBJ1-2, with D uncertain. V was trimmed by 0 bases and J by 14 bases, leaving 11 bases between them. Germline V gene data show CDR1 as SGHDT and CDR2 as YYEEEE. The CDR3 has 11 amino acids. CDR3 sequence: CASSLAAAPTF. CDR3 in DNA: TGTGCCAGCAGCTTGGCGGCGGCGCCTACCTTC. Variable domain in full (rest from reference TRBV5-6 and TRBJ1-2): DAGVTQSPTHLIKTRGQQVTLRCSPKSGHDTVSWYQQALGQGPQFIFQYYEEEERQRGNFPDRFSGHQFPNYSSELNVNALLLGDSALYLCASSLAAAPTFGSGTRLTVV.

The chain combines TRBV28 with TRBJ1-2; maybe TRBD1 (5 bases). Trimming stripped 4 bases from V and 0 bases from J, with 12 bases between. Germline V gives CDR1 MDHEN, CDR2 SYDVKM. The CDR3 length is 15 residues. The DNA for the CDR3 is TGTGCCAGCAGTTCCAGGGTCCGTTCTAACTATGGCTACACCTTC. It codes for CASSSRVRSNYGYTF.

J is TRBJ2-1 and V is TRBV5-6; 9 nucleotides agree with TRBD2. CDR3 length: 15 residues. In germline, CDR1 is SGHDT, CDR2 YYEEEE. V lost 4 bases to trimming and J lost 3 bases; unmatched junction nucleotides: 5. The CDR3 protein is CASSIRLAVYNEQFF. CDR3 in DNA: TGTGCCAGCAGCATCCGACTAGCGGTCTACAATGAGCAGTTCTTC.

The gene calls are TRBV27 and TRBJ2-3; D possibly corresponds to TRBD2 (6 bases). Between the trimmed V and J ends, which lost 0 bases and 0 bases, there was a span of 13 bases. Germline loops: CDR1 MNHEY, CDR2 SMNVEV (reference sequence). CDR3 length: 17 amino acids. CDR3 loop: CASSLSGRTASTDTQYF. The CDR3 DNA reads as TGTGCCAGCAGTTTATCGGGGAGGACCGCGAGCACAGATACGCAGTATTTT.

The chain carries TRBV4-2 and TRBJ2-5; 10 positions agree with TRBD2. The CDR3 has 17 amino acids. Germline loops: CDR1 LGHNA, CDR2 YNFKEQ. V lost 1 base, J lost 5 bases, and 10 bases stayed unmatched. The CDR3 DNA sequence: TGTGCCAGCAGCCAAGGTTCTAGCGGGAGAGGGTTTGAGACCCAGTACTTC. Protein sequence: CASSQGSSGRGFETQYF.

The chain employs TRBV4-1 and TRBJ2-7; D possibly corresponds to TRBD1 (6 bases). This CDR3 is 15 amino acids long. Trimming left V 2 bases short and J 2 bases short, with 13 bases between. Germline V lookup: CDR1 MGHRA, CDR2 YSYEKL. The CDR3 DNA follows: TGCGCCAGCAGCCAAACAACGGGACATACCTACGAGCAGTACTTC. The encoded protein is CASSQTTGHTYEQYF.

This clone showed up just a few times. The chain couples TRBV28 to TRBJ1-1; no definite D call. CDR1 is MDHEN and CDR2 is SYDVKM in the germline V gene. V lost 4 bases, J lost 0 bases, and 6 bases lay in between. This CDR3 contains 13 residues. The CDR3 nucleotides are TGTGCCAGCAGTTCTCACATGAACACTGAAGCTTTCTTT. This sequence encodes CASSSHMNTEAFF.

This clone was counted only a few times. The chain has TRBV28 and TRBJ2-7, with 13 bases identical to TRBD2. Germline assignment: CDR1 MDHEN and CDR2 SYDVKM. CDR3 length: 15 residues. V gave up 6 bases and J gave up 6 bases; unmatched junction bases: 8. The CDR3 bases are TGTGCCAGCAGCGGGACTAGCGGGACGCTCACCGAGCAGTACTTC. Translated, it gives CASSGTSGTLTEQYF. The full variable domain, its missing parts supplied by reference TRBV28 and TRBJ2-7, is DVKVTQSSRYLVKRTGEKVFLECVQDMDHENMFWYRQDPGLGLRLIYFSYDVKMKEKGDIPEGYSVSREKKERFSLILESASTNQTSMYLCASSGTSGTLTEQYFGPGTRLTVT.

V is TRBV5-5 and J is TRBJ2-7; TRBD2 matches at 8 bases. V lost 4 bases and J lost 10; bases outside the gene matches: 19. Germline CDR1 is SGHKS and CDR2 is YYEKEE (reference sequence). The CDR3 runs to 16 residues. The CDR3 reads CASSHSSGQGAFRQYF. The CDR3 DNA is TGTGCCAGCAGCCACTCTAGCGGGCAGGGAGCTTTTCGCCAGTACTTC.

This clone was seen a few times. This chain connects TRBV5-6 to TRBJ2-5, with 8 positions matching TRBD1. CDR1 SGHDT and CDR2 YYEEEE come from the germline V gene. Trimming removed 4 bases from V and 1 base from J; junction bases left unmatched: 9. This CDR3 region has 16 residues. The CDR3 reads CASSPWTGRSQETQYF. DNA for the CDR3: TGTGCCAGCAGCCCCTGGACAGGGCGTTCCCAAGAGACCCAGTACTTC.

The chain combines TRBV28 with TRBJ1-5; D may be TRBD1 (5 bases). This CDR3 has 15 amino acids. V was trimmed by 7 bases and J by 6 bases, leaving 19 bases between them. Germline V gives CDR1 MDHEN, CDR2 SYDVKM. CDR3 nucleotide sequence: TGTGCCAGCATCGTTCCCGGTGGGGGGTCTCAGCCCCAGCATTTT. Its translation: CASIVPGGGSQPQHF. The full variable domain, with the rest looked up from reference TRBV28 and TRBJ1-5, is DVKVTQSSRYLVKRTGEKVFLECVQDMDHENMFWYRQDPGLGLRLIYFSYDVKMKEKGDIPEGYSVSREKKERFSLILESASTNQTSMYLCASIVPGGGSQPQHFGDGTRLSIL.